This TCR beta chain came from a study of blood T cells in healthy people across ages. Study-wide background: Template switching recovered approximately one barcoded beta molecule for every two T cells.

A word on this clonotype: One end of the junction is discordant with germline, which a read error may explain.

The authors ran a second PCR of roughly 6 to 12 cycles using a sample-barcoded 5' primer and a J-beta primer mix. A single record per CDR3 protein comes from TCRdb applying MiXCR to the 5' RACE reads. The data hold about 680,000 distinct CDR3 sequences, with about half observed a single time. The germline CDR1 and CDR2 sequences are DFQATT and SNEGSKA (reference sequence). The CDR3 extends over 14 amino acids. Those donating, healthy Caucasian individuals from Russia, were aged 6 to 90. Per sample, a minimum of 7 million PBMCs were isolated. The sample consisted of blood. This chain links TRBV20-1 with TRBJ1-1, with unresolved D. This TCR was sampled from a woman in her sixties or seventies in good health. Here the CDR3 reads CSARDGRLNTEAFF. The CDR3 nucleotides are TGCAGTGCTAGAGATGGCCGGCTGAATACTGAAGCTTTCTTT.